This note documents a single TCR beta chain sequence. These data come from a study of Ad26.COV2.S vaccination and SARS-CoV-2 variants. Stated treatment: over 15 received Ad26.COV2.S at low or high dose, single or two shots; five or six received placebo; per-sample allocation not given. Repertoires come from day 63 after the first vaccine or placebo injection. The method was immunoSEQ multiplex PCR; TCRdb's version includes in-frame clones alone and lacks a portion of them. The sample lists 440,000 or so clones; less than 95% were seen once. The receptor was derived from a person aged 18 to 59 who received the Ad26.COV2.S COVID-19 vaccine or a placebo. The material was peripheral blood, obtained in a trial of Ad26.COV2.S vaccine versus placebo.

This chain's CDR3 is CASSLGSTGGEAFF. The CDR3 DNA reads as TGTGCCAGCAGCTTAGGAAGCACAGGGGGTGAAGCTTTCTTT. The chain uses TRBV7-2 and TRBJ1-1; TRBD1 agrees at 8 bases. The junction had 5 bases not matched to a gene; V was cut back by 1 base and J by 7 bases. The CDR3 spans 14 residues. The germline V gene encodes CDR1 SGHTA and CDR2 FQGNSA.